This T cell receptor beta chain was identified during a study of T cell responses to AZD1222 COVID-19 vaccine. The analysis combined second doses at about 4 or about 12 weeks. A word on this clone: Its antigen is not identified.

This CDR3 spans 13 amino acids. V lost 0 bases to trimming and J lost 2 bases, with 5 bases between them. Germline lookup yields CDR1 SGHNT and CDR2 YENEEA. Study-level findings and limits: Most donors were white British, females outnumbered males, and clonal diversity was possibly underestimated.

Some clones are missing from TCRdb's copy, which holds only in-frame ones; the method was immunoSEQ multiplex PCR. The sample records 35,000 to 45,000 clones, approximately 88% being singletons. The receptor's source is an adult who received the AZD1222 COVID-19 vaccine. The source material was peripheral blood, sampled 28 days after the second AZD1222 dose. The J gene is TRBJ2-7, the V gene TRBV11-3; no definite D call. The chain's CDR3 is CASSLEVTYEQYF. Written as DNA, the CDR3 is TGTGCCAGCAGCTTAGAGGTAACCTACGAGCAGTACTTC.